The clone carrying this T cell receptor (beta chain) appeared a few times. Its target is not known. The data were obtained in a study of CD4 T cells in relation to SARS-CoV-2 and coronaviruses. Study overall: ViraFEST: approximately 10-day antigen culture of PBMCs, then TCR beta CDR3 sequencing.

The method was immunoSEQ multiplex PCR; TCRdb's version includes in-frame clones alone and lacks a portion of them. Of about 22,000 clones in the sample, 60% to 85% were seen once. CD4+ T cells from unexposed donors were obtained before the COVID-19 pandemic (2011-2018). Isolation of CD4+ T cells took place after roughly nine days in culture. Half the medium was replaced with IL-2 medium on days 3 and 7. Input material: CD4+ T cells from PBMCs, cultured in vitro. This TCR came from a human donor in good health.

Here the CDR3 reads CASSRRNANTGELFF. CDR3 bases: TGTGCCAGCAGCCGCCGTAATGCGAACACCGGGGAGCTGTTTTTT. This rearrangement joins TRBV27 to TRBJ2-2; no reliable D call. Trimming took off 6 bases at V and 0 bases at J, with 11 bases between the two ends. The CDR3 has 15 amino acids. Germline V gives CDR1 MNHEY, CDR2 SMNVEV (reference sequence).